The TCR beta chain described here comes from a study of early T cells in non-severe SARS-CoV-2 infection (dated by TCRdb to the early 2020s). About the study as a whole: Bulk RNA from unsorted whole blood was used for TCR sequencing, so alpha and beta chains could not be paired. The study at large found these results: VDJdb matching was skewed toward anti-spike CD8 responses, so virus-specific expansions were likely underestimated and private and CD4 specificities were missed.

Library preparation was by 5' RACE. The reads were generated on a NextSeq 500. To correct for sequencing error and PCR bias, the TCR library protocol tagged individual cDNA molecules with unique molecular identifiers. Both TCR alpha and beta chains were sequenced, and tight co-correlation was observed between alpha and beta sequence abundances in each sample. The source study handled its data this way. V gene, J gene and CDR3 annotation of TCR sequences was performed with Decombinator V4. TCRs were defined as expanded if a significant change between any two time points was detected under a Poisson model with p below 0.0001. TCR abundances were normalised to the total number of TCRs sequenced per sample and were expressed as counts per million. TRAV1-2 paired with TRAJ12, TRAJ20 or TRAJ33 defined MAIT TCRs, while TRAV10 paired with TRAJ18 defined iNKT TCRs. A search of VDJdb, accessed on 1 November 2021, was run for TCRs annotated to CMV, EBV and SARS-CoV-2, with TCRs annotated for multiple antigens excluded. TCRdb ran its own pipeline on the public reads, namely fastp trimming at Q25 and MiXCR clone calling, and kept in-frame beta chains. Each CDR3 protein gets just one entry, which takes the most common genes and DNA from the rows behind it. These V and J calls originate from TCRdb's pipeline instead of the authors' own analysis. In this sample the table shows some 110,000 distinct CDR3 sequences, about 15% of which occur a single time. Around a fifth of the sample lies in the top ten.

Set within a cohort of healthcare workers in London, UK, this nested case-control study involved weekly PCR testing of nasopharyngeal swabs along with blood sampling. Healthcare workers were recruited between 23 and 31 March 2020, during the week of the UK lockdown, and were followed weekly for up to roughly 15 weeks. V is reduced by 7 bases and J by 0 bases, leaving a spacing of 11 bases between them. From the germline V gene, CDR1 is SQVTM and CDR2 is ANQGSEA. The CDR3 contains 13 residues, cysteine and phenylalanine counted. Only CDR3 DNA is held: 39 bases, read in frame from base 1. In regard to this clonotype: What antigen it recognizes has not been identified. Within one base of it there is no much larger clone, and no base qualities were kept.

The sequence was obtained from an adult who was a healthcare worker with PCR-confirmed SARS-CoV-2 infection or an uninfected control (not recorded which). The rearranged segments are TRBV29-1 and TRBJ2-3, with the D gene uncertain. Sequencing input: whole blood. The sequence in DNA is TGCAGCGCCCCAGGACCTAGCACAGATACGCAGTATTTT. Translated, it gives CSAPGPSTDTQYF.